This T cell receptor beta chain stems from a study of T cell clones after liver transplantation. At the level of the study: Post-transplant blood was tracked for graft-donor-reactive T cell clones identified in a pre-transplant mixed lymphocyte reaction. Findings and limits, study-wide: Conclusions were preliminary, with small, heterogeneous patient groups.

Note on this clone: As yet, its antigen is unknown.

Clones were sequenced by immunoSEQ multiplex PCR, and TCRdb holds only the in-frame ones, with some missing. The data contain 75,000 to 100,000 clones, about 82% of them singletons. The specimen was CD4+ T cells from blood, collected approximately 3.5 years after liver transplant. The receptor was isolated from a human patient who received a liver transplant. Some T cells may originate from the graft donor.

This chain's CDR3 is CASSPRLGTRDNEKLFF. CDR3 in DNA: TGTGCCAGCTCACCACGTTTGGGGACCAGAGATAATGAAAAACTGTTTTTT. The J gene is TRBJ1-4, the V gene TRBV18, with a weak D call TRBD1 (5 bases). The germline gives CDR1 KGHSH, CDR2 LQKENI. CDR3 length equals 17 residues. Trimming took 1 base from V and 4 from J, leaving 16 bases between them.